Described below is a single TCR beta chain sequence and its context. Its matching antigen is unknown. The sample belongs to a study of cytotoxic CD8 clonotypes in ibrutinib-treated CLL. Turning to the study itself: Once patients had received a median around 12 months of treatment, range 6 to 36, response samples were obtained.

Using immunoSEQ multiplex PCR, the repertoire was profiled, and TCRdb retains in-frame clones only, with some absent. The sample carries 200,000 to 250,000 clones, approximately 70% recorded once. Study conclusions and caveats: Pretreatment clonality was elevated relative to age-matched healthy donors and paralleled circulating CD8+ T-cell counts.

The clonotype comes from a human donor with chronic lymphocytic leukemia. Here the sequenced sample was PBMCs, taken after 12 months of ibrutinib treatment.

The CDR3: CASSLVPQGITEAFF. In nucleotides, the CDR3 is TGCGCCAGCAGCTTGGTACCACAGGGAATCACTGAAGCTTTCTTT. V gene TRBV5-1 combines with J gene TRBJ1-1; possibly TRBD1 for D (6 bases). Trimming pared 0 bases from V and 4 bases from J, leaving 13 bases between. This CDR3 has 15 residues. CDR1 is SGHRS and CDR2 is YFSETQ in the germline V gene.